Listed here are 16 T cell receptor beta chains from one sample, sequenced in a study of blood T cell repertoires in COVID-19. Data came from immunoSEQ multiplex PCR; TCRdb stores just in-frame clones and leaves some out. The profile shows about 25,000 clones, around 87% of them singletons. The material sequenced was peripheral blood. The origin of the receptors is a man aged 45-65 years with active COVID-19.

V usage is TRBV30 and J usage is TRBJ1-2; 10 bases match TRBD1. J was trimmed by 7 bases and V by 0 bases; bases with no gene match: 14. This CDR3 is built from 17 residues. Germline CDR1 GTSNPN, CDR2 SVGIG (reference sequence). The DNA for the CDR3 is TGTGCCTGGAGTGTACGAATGGGGACAGGGGCAACCCCTGGCTACACCTTC. Its protein is CAWSVRMGTGATPGYTF.

This rearrangement joins TRBV7-9 to TRBJ2-1, with 8 bases aligning to TRBD2. The CDR3 runs 13 residues. The germline gives CDR1 SEHNR, CDR2 FQNEAQ (reference sequence). V was clipped by 5 bases and J by 6 bases; unmatched bases: 3. The CDR3 here is CASSHGLANEQFF. The DNA of the CDR3 is TGTGCCAGCAGCCACGGACTAGCCAATGAGCAGTTCTTC.

This clone came up once. The chain combines TRBV18 with TRBJ2-7; 9 nucleotides line up with TRBD1. Germline CDR1 is KGHSH and CDR2 is LQKENI. The CDR3 is 15 residues long. V shed 6 bases and J 4 bases; nucleotides not matched to a gene: 10. For the CDR3, the DNA is TGTGCCAGCTCTCGACCGGGACAGGGAGAATACGAGCAGTACGTC. It yields the protein CASSRPGQGEYEQYV.

The CDR3 DNA is TGTGCCAGCAGCCTAGCGTACACCGGGGAGCTGTTTTTT. It is translated as CASSLAYTGELFF. The rearrangement joins TRBV5-6 to TRBJ2-2; perhaps TRBD2 as D (6 bases). V lost 4 bases to trimming and J lost 3 bases, with 7 bases between them. Per the germline V gene, CDR1 is SGHDT and CDR2 is YYEEEE. The CDR3 contains 13 residues.

The chain combines TRBV27 with TRBJ2-6; 8 nucleotides match TRBD2. CDR3 size: 19 residues. The J segment lost 0 bases and the V segment lost 0 bases, leaving 7 bases of the junction unmatched. Germline CDR1 is MNHEY and CDR2 is SMNVEV (reference sequence). This chain's CDR3 is CASSLSIGGALSGANVLTF. Written as DNA, the CDR3 is TGTGCCAGCAGTTTATCGATCGGGGGGGCCCTCTCTGGGGCCAACGTCCTGACTTTC.

V and J are TRBV9 and TRBJ2-7, with 9 bases matching TRBD1. The J segment lost 6 bases and the V segment lost 3 bases, leaving 7 bases of the junction unmatched. Germline V gene data show CDR1 as SGDLS and CDR2 as YYNGEE. CDR3 length equals 14 residues. The CDR3 DNA is TGTGCCAGCAGCGAGTGGACAGGGGCGCCCGAGCAGTACGTC. Its translation: CASSEWTGAPEQYV.

The V and J genes are TRBV19 and TRBJ2-1, with a tentative D call TRBD2 (6 bases). This CDR3 contains 16 residues. The germline V gene encodes CDR1 LNHDA and CDR2 SQIVND (reference sequence). Trimming pared 0 bases from V and 1 base from J, leaving 10 bases between. Here the CDR3 reads CASSIDYSGSYNEQFF. The DNA for the CDR3 is TGTGCCAGTAGTATAGACTATAGCGGATCCTACAATGAGCAGTTCTTC.

This chain joins TRBV7-9 and TRBJ1-5; 10 positions agree with TRBD1. The germline V gene has CDR1 SEHNR and CDR2 FQNEAQ (reference sequence). Trimming cost V 6 bases and J 7 bases; bases outside gene matches: 6. This CDR3 contains 14 residues. The CDR3 bases are TGTGCCAGCAGTGGACAGGGGGTTCGCCAGCCCCAGCATTTT. Amino acids: CASSGQGVRQPQHF.

J is TRBJ1-5 and V is TRBV3-1 (or the pseudogene TRBV3-2); D may be TRBD1 (6 bases). The CDR3 is 18 residues long. Per the germline V gene, CDR1 is LGHDT and CDR2 is YNNKEL (reference sequence). Deletions cut 0 bases from V and 0 bases from J, with 15 bases between. DNA for the CDR3: TGTGCCAGCAGCCAAGACTTGGGGACACATGGTAGCAATCAGCCCCAGCATTTT. The encoded protein is CASSQDLGTHGSNQPQHF.

About this clone: This specimen includes other DNA sequences encoding the same CDR3. The V call is TRBV7-2, the J call TRBJ1-5; D gene uncertain. V lost 4 bases, J lost 5 bases, and 6 bases lay in between. This CDR3 is built from 12 residues. Germline CDR1 SGHTA, CDR2 FQGNSA. The chain's CDR3 is CASSSLYQPQHF. The CDR3 DNA sequence: TGTGCCAGCAGCTCCCTTTATCAGCCCCAGCATTTT.

V is TRBV27 and J is TRBJ2-7; TRBD1 aligns across 10 bases. With V trimmed by 5 bases and J by 7 bases, 8 bases remained unmatched. The length of the CDR3 is 14 residues. Germline assignment: CDR1 MNHEY and CDR2 SMNVEV (reference sequence). CDR3 coding DNA: TGTGCCAGCAGTCCCTCGACAGGGGGCCGGGAGCAGTACTTC. This codes for CASSPSTGGREQYF.

The chain employs TRBV5-4 and TRBJ2-5, with 8 bases that match TRBD1. V dropped 5 bases and J dropped 5; count of bases not matched to a gene: 11. The CDR3 covers 15 residues. The germline V gene encodes CDR1 SGHNT and CDR2 YYREEE (reference sequence). Here the CDR3 DNA reads TGTGCCAGCAGTTCTGGACAGGGTCCGTTGGAGACCCAGTACTTC. Protein: CASSSGQGPLETQYF.

This clone is categorized as large. The V and J genes are TRBV2 and TRBJ1-6; 7 nucleotides match TRBD1. CDR1 SNHLY and CDR2 FYNNEI come from the germline V gene. This CDR3 region has 16 residues. V lost 3 bases, J lost 5 bases, and 7 bases stayed unmatched. Here the CDR3 DNA reads TGTGCCAGCAGTGAGGGTAGTCAGGGGGATAATTCACCCCTCCACTTT. This codes for CASSEGSQGDNSPLHF.

This clone came up once. This rearrangement joins TRBV20-1 to TRBJ1-5; TRBD1 agrees at 7 bases. Germline values: CDR1 DFQATT, CDR2 SNEGSKA (reference sequence). J lost 8 bases, V lost 3 bases, and 13 bases had no gene match. The CDR3 extends over 15 amino acids. CDR3 sequence (DNA): TGCAGTGCTAGTGAGGGGACAGTAAGTCAGGAGCCCCAGCATTTT. The encoded protein is CSASEGTVSQEPQHF.

The chain joins TRBV28 to TRBJ1-1; possibly TRBD1 for D (6 bases). This CDR3 spans 15 amino acids. Germline loops: CDR1 MDHEN, CDR2 SYDVKM. Deletions cut 4 bases from V and 5 bases from J, with 17 bases between. In nucleotides, the CDR3 is TGTGCCAGCAGTTCACCCACGGAGGGGGGGACTGAAGCTTTCTTT. Translated, it gives CASSSPTEGGTEAFF.

V gene TRBV6-5 combines with J gene TRBJ1-4, with TRBD1 identical over 7 bases. This CDR3 contains 15 residues. V was clipped by 6 bases and J by 4 bases; unmatched bases: 8. Looked up from germline, CDR1 is MNHEY and CDR2 is SVGAGI. CDR3 DNA: TGTGCCAGCAGATTGGACAGGTCGGGTAATGAAAAACTGTTTTTT. Translation: CASRLDRSGNEKLFF.